These 20 T cell receptor beta chains were all obtained from the same sample, sequenced in a study of shared clonotypes between healthy human individuals. Sequencing was performed with immunoSEQ multiplex PCR; in TCRdb, only in-frame clones are kept and a portion is missing. The data hold 500,000 to 650,000 clones, with 70% to 80% observed a single time. Sequenced input: PBMCs. Every receptor here comes from a woman aged 40 to 50 in good health. Some clones in this sample may be carry-over from other donors' samples.

This chain connects TRBV6-6 to TRBJ2-7; D uncertain. This CDR3 is 15 amino acids long. The V end was cut by 6 bases, the J end by 4 bases, with 19 bases between. Germline V gene data show CDR1 as MNHNY and CDR2 as SVGAGI (reference sequence). The CDR3 DNA reads TGTGCCAGCAGCGACCGGGTCCGTGCTAGGTACGAGCAGTACTTC. This codes for CASSDRVRARYEQYF.

The V call is TRBV7-9, the J call TRBJ1-1; D is unclear. V dropped 4 bases and J dropped 5 bases, with 11 bases sitting between them. The length of the CDR3 is 13 residues. The germline gives CDR1 SEHNR, CDR2 FQNEAQ (reference sequence). As DNA, the CDR3 is TGTGCCAGCAGCTCCGTTGGTCTGACTGAAGCTTTCTTT. Translation: CASSSVGLTEAFF.

The chain links TRBV7-3 to TRBJ2-5; D ambiguous. Germline CDR1 SGHTA, CDR2 FQGTGA. The CDR3 consists of 13 residues. V was cut by 3 bases and J by 7 bases, with 12 bases left in between. This CDR3 is CASSLGGPGTQYF. The CDR3 bases are TGTGCCAGCAGCTTGGGTGGCCCTGGGACCCAGTACTTC. Full variable domain (outside the CDR3, taken from reference TRBV7-3 and TRBJ2-5): GAGVSQTPSNKVTEKGKYVELRCDPISGHTALYWYRQSLGQGPEFLIYFQGTGAADDSGLPNDRFFAVRPEGSVSTLKIQRTERGDSAVYLCASSLGGPGTQYFGPGTRLLVL.

V is TRBV5-1 and J is TRBJ2-3; 7 bases agree with TRBD2. V shed 0 bases, J shed 2 bases, and the junction held 6 bases outside the gene matches. This CDR3 contains 16 residues. Looked up from germline, CDR1 is SGHRS and CDR2 is YFSETQ. The CDR3 nucleotides are TGCGCCAGCAGCTTGGATGAGGGGAGGGCCACAGATACGCAGTATTTT. It yields the protein CASSLDEGRATDTQYF.

CDR3 sequence reads: CASSGTSGNNANTGELFF. The CDR3, as DNA: TGTGCCAGTAGTGGAACTAGCGGGAACAACGCGAACACCGGGGAGCTGTTTTTT. The rearrangement joins TRBV19 to TRBJ2-2, with 10 bases lining up with TRBD2. The V segment lost 5 bases and the J segment 0 bases; nucleotides outside the gene matches: 9. The CDR3 contains 18 residues. The germline V gene has CDR1 LNHDA and CDR2 SQIVND (reference sequence).

The gene calls are TRBV7-9 and TRBJ2-1; no clear D. V gave up 0 bases and J gave up 2 bases, with 8 bases separating them. The V gene's germline CDR1 is SEHNR and CDR2 FQNEAQ (reference sequence). This CDR3 contains 15 residues. The CDR3 DNA is TGTGCCAGCAGCTTAGCGGAGAACCCCTACAATGAGCAGTTCTTC. This translates into CASSLAENPYNEQFF.

This clone has just one count. The rearrangement joins TRBV29-1 to TRBJ2-5; 7 positions agree with TRBD1. The CDR3 extends over 14 amino acids. Germline CDR1 is SQVTM and CDR2 is ANQGSEA. V lost 1 base to trimming and J lost 2 bases; unmatched junction nucleotides: 4. The CDR3 sequence is CSVEVGGSQETQYF. CDR3 in DNA: TGCAGCGTTGAAGTAGGGGGCTCTCAAGAGACCCAGTACTTC.

The chain has TRBV28 and TRBJ2-1, with 15 positions matching TRBD2. Per germline, CDR1 MDHEN and CDR2 SYDVKM. This CDR3 contains 17 residues. V gave up 7 bases and J gave up 1 base; unmatched junction bases: 5. For the CDR3, the DNA is TGTGCCAGCATCCGGACTAGCGGGAGGGGGTCCTACAATGAGCAGTTCTTC. This sequence encodes CASIRTSGRGSYNEQFF.

The CDR3 region has the DNA TGTGCCAGCAGTGAAGAGGGGACAGGGGGCTTGGGGCAGCCCCAGCATTTT. Its translation: CASSEEGTGGLGQPQHF. The chain couples TRBV6-1 to TRBJ1-5; the match to TRBD1 covers 12 bases. After removal of 1 base from V and 7 bases from J, the junction contained 8 bases not matched to a gene. This CDR3 is 17 amino acids long. The germline V gene encodes CDR1 MNHNS and CDR2 SASEGT.

J is TRBJ1-5 and V is TRBV5-7; 7 bases are a match to TRBD1. TRBV5-7 is labeled an ORF, and its function is uncertain. V trimming: 4 bases; J trimming: 5 bases; junction bases outside the gene matches: 15. The CDR3 has 17 residues. The CDR3 DNA reads as TGTGCCAGCAGCCACATTATGAGACAGGGTTTCTATCAGCCCCAGCATTTT. It is translated as CASSHIMRQGFYQPQHF.

This clone occurred once. V usage is TRBV19 and J usage is TRBJ1-3; no clear D gene. Per germline, CDR1 LNHDA and CDR2 SQIVND (reference sequence). The V end was cut by 7 bases, the J end by 4 bases, with 26 bases between. The CDR3 consists of 18 residues. The CDR3 reads CASTSGQYTFQGGNTIYF. CDR3 in DNA: TGTGCCAGTACCTCCGGGCAGTACACCTTTCAAGGAGGAAACACCATATATTTT.

V is TRBV6-1 and J is TRBJ1-2, with D possibly being TRBD1 (6 bases). CDR3 length: 15 amino acids. V dropped 7 bases and J dropped 1 base, with 16 bases sitting between them. Germline values: CDR1 MNHNS, CDR2 SASEGT. The CDR3: CASTRGGSGNYGYTF. Written as DNA, the CDR3 is TGTGCCAGCACCCGAGGGGGGTCGGGTAACTATGGCTACACCTTC.

In this sample, this clone turned up many times. The chain carries TRBV4-2 and TRBJ1-1; 10 bases are shared with TRBD1. Germline V gives CDR1 LGHNA, CDR2 YNFKEQ. Trimming took 5 bases from V and 3 from J; bases not matched to a gene: 9. The CDR3 sequence is 16 residues long. Written as DNA, the CDR3 is TGTGCCAGCAGCTTGGGGACAGGGGTTGAGGACACTGAAGCTTTCTTT. Translated, it gives CASSLGTGVEDTEAFF.

The chain joins TRBV5-6 to TRBJ2-1; D gene ambiguous. The V end was cut by 0 bases, the J end by 6 bases, with 16 bases between. The CDR3 length is 16 residues. The V gene's germline CDR1 is SGHDT and CDR2 YYEEEE. In DNA, the CDR3 is TGTGCCAGCAGCTTGGGGGTAGGGCCATTGGTCAATGAGCAGTTCTTC. Translation gives CASSLGVGPLVNEQFF.

This clone has only a few counts. Compared with germline, one end of the junction differs, possibly owing to a read error. This rearrangement joins TRBV6-1 to TRBJ1-2, with D perhaps matching TRBD1 (5 bases). The CDR3 has 16 amino acids. From germline, CDR1 is MNHNS and CDR2 SASEGT. In DNA form, the CDR3 reads TGCGCCAGCAGTGAAGGGACTGACCGTTCTAACTATGGCTACACCTTC. Translating it yields CASSEGTDRSNYGYTF.

J is TRBJ2-7 and V is TRBV5-1; TRBD2 aligns across 8 bases. V was pared by 4 bases and J by 4 bases, with 10 bases of the junction left unmatched. The CDR3 is 15 amino acids. Germline-derived CDR1 and CDR2 are SGHRS and YFSETQ. CDR3 amino acids: CASSKYSGIRYEQYF. Here the CDR3 DNA reads TGCGCCAGCAGCAAGTATAGCGGGATTCGGTACGAGCAGTACTTC.

This sequence joins TRBV5-1 and TRBJ1-2; D unclear. Germline V gene data show CDR1 as SGHRS and CDR2 as YFSETQ. V lost 0 bases, J lost 1 base, and 7 bases lay in between. The CDR3 runs 14 residues. The CDR3 region has the DNA TGCGCCAGCAGCTTGGGGCCTGGTAACTATGGCTACACCTTC. It is translated as CASSLGPGNYGYTF.

The chain carries TRBV7-9 and TRBJ1-1; 8 bases agree with TRBD1. The trim removed 2 bases at V and 3 bases at J, leaving 14 bases unmatched. This CDR3 has 18 amino acids. Germline-derived CDR1 and CDR2 are SEHNR and FQNEAQ (reference sequence). CDR3 protein: CASSLPRWTGLAHTEAFF. DNA of the CDR3: TGTGCCAGCAGCTTACCTAGATGGACAGGGCTGGCCCACACTGAAGCTTTCTTT.

This chain connects TRBV27 to TRBJ2-6, with D hard to call. The CDR3 is made up of 14 amino acids. The V end was cut by 11 bases, the J end by 0 bases, with 11 bases between. CDR1 and CDR2 (germline): MNHEY, SMNVEV (reference sequence). The DNA for the CDR3 is TGTGCCGCGAACCGAATCTCTGGGGCCAACGTCCTGACTTTC. It encodes CAANRISGANVLTF.

The J gene is TRBJ1-2, the V gene TRBV29-1, with D uncertain. The CDR3 runs 14 residues. Germline CDR1 is SQVTM and CDR2 is ANQGSEA. V lost 4 bases and J 7 bases, leaving 19 bases between the germline ends. CDR3 sequence reads: CSVGSPDGSSGYTF. Written as DNA, the CDR3 is TGCAGCGTTGGGTCCCCGGACGGCTCCTCTGGCTACACCTTC.